Reported below is one TCR beta chain. Its antigen is not identified. The data were taken from a study of cytomegalovirus exposure and HLA in healthy donors. Study-level findings and limits: According to the study, 160 or so TCR beta chains were cytomegalovirus-associated.

The donors were in the approximately 130-subject validation cohort, distinct from the roughly 600-subject first cohort. TCRdb keeps only in-frame clones here, not all; method: immunoSEQ multiplex PCR. The table records 190,000 or so clones, around 81% of them present only once. V lost 5 bases to trimming and J lost 3 bases, with 5 bases between them. The CDR3 is 10 residues long. Germline CDR1 DFQATT, CDR2 SNEGSKA (reference sequence). This receptor was taken from a woman aged 18-29 years in good health and CMV-seropositive. This sequence joins TRBV20-1 and TRBJ2-7, with no clear D. Source material: PBMCs. The CDR3 region is CSAPHYEQYF. CDR3 nucleotide sequence: TGCAGTGCTCCACACTACGAGCAGTACTTC.